Many counts were recorded for the clone carrying this T cell receptor beta chain. With a J-beta primer mix and a sample-barcoded 5' primer, a second PCR ran about 7 to 11 cycles. Template switching added a 12-random-nucleotide identifier to every cDNA molecule. CDR3-containing paired-end reads numbering at least 2.5 million came from each sample. TCRdb re-called the 5' RACE reads with MiXCR, one entry per CDR3 protein. Of around 1,700,000 distinct CDR3 sequences in the sample, roughly 28% were seen once. The data are from a study of blood T cells in healthy people across ages. The CDR3 is 15 amino acids. Germline V gives CDR1 DFQATT, CDR2 SNEGSKA (reference sequence). J was trimmed by 2 bases and V by 1 base; bases with no gene match: 6.

The chain combines TRBV20-1 with TRBJ2-3; 7 positions agree with TRBD2. Sequencing was carried out using blood. The sequence came from a woman aged 30 to 39 in good health. For the CDR3, the DNA is TGCAGTGCTAGAGGGGGAGGGATCTCCACAGATACGCAGTATTTT. As protein: CSARGGGISTDTQYF.